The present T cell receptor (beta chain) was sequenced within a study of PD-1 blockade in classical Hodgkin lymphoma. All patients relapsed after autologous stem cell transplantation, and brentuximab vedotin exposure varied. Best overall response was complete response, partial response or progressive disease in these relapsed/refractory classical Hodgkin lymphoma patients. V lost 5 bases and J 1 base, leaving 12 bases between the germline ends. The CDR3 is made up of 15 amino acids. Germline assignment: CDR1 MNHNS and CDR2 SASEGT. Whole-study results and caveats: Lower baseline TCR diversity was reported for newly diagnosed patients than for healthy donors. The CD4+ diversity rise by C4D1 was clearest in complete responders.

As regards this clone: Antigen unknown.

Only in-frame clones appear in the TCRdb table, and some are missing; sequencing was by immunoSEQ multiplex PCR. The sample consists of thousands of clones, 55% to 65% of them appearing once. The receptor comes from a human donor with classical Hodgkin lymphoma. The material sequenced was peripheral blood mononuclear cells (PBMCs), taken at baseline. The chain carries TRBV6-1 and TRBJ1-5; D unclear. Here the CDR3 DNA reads TGTGCCAGCAGTCCCCTCGAGGTGAGCAATCAGCCCCAGCATTTT. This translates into CASSPLEVSNQPQHF.